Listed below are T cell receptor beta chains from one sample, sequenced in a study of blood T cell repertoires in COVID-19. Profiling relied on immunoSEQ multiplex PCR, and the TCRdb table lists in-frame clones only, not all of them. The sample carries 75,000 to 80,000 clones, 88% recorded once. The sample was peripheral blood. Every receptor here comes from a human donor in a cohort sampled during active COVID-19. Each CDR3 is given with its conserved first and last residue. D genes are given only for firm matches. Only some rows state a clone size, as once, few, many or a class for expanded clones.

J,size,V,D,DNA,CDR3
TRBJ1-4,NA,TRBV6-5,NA,TGTGCCAGCAGTTACCGGGATAATGAAAAACTGTTTTTT,CASSYRDNEKLFF
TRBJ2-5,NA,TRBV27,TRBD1,TGTGCCAGCAGTTTACGGACAGGGGGCGAAGAGACCCAGTACTTC,CASSLRTGGEETQYF
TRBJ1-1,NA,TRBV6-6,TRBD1,TGTGCCAGCAGCCGGACAGGGGATCAGAACACTGAAGCTTTCTTT,CASSRTGDQNTEAFF
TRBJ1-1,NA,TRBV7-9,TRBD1,TGTGCCAGCAGCGACGGACAGGCCATAAGGGAAGCTTTCTTT,CASSDGQAIREAFF
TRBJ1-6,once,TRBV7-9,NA,TGTGCCAGCAGCTTAGGTCTCAATTCACCCCTCCACTTT,CASSLGLNSPLHF
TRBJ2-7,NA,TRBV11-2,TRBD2,TGTGCCAGCAGTTCTAGCGGGAGGGTTTACGAGCAGTACTTC,CASSSSGRVYEQYF
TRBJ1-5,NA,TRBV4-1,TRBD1,TGCGCCAGCAGCCAAGTAACAGGGGGTCAGCCCCAGCATTTT,CASSQVTGGQPQHF
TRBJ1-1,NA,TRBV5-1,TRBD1,TGCGCCAGCAGCTTGGGGGACAGGGCGACCTTCCTGAACACTGAAGCTTTCTTT,CASSLGDRATFLNTEAFF
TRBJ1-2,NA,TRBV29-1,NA,TGCAGCGCTCAACAGGGATGGTATGGCTACACCTTC,CSAQQGWYGYTF
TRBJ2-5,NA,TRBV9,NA,TGTGCCAGCAGCGTAGGACAGGGAGGCCCTCAAGAGACCCAGTACTTC,CASSVGQGGPQETQYF
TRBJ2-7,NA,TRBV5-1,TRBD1,TGCGCCAGCAGCCGGGGACAGTCCTACGAGCAGTACTTC,CASSRGQSYEQYF
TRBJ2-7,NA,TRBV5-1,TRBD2,TGCGCCAGCAGCCTGGGACTAGCGGGGGAACAGCAGTACTTC,CASSLGLAGEQQYF
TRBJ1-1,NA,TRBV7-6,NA,TGTGCCAGCAGCTTAGAAGCTGGAGGGTCGGGGGAAGCTTTCTTT,CASSLEAGGSGEAFF
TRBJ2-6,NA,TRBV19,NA,TGTGCCAGTAGTGTGGCCTCTGGGGCCAACGTCCTGACTTTC,CASSVASGANVLTF
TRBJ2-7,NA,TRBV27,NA,TGTGCCAGCAGTCCCCCGAACAGGGCGTACGAGCAGTACTTC,CASSPPNRAYEQYF
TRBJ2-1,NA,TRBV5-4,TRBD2,TGTGCCAGCAGCTTGGAGGCTAGCGGGAGAAATGAGCAGTTCTTC,CASSLEASGRNEQFF
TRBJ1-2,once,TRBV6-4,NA,TGTGCCAGCAGTCCAGTTCCAGGGGAGGGCTACACCTTC,CASSPVPGEGYTF
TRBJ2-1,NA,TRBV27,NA,TGTGCCAGCAGTTTACACCCCCCACTAGCAGATAAGCAGTTCTTC,CASSLHPPLADKQFF
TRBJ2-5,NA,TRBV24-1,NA,TGTGCCACCAGTGTGGGGCAGGGATACGAGACCCAGTACTTC,CATSVGQGYETQYF
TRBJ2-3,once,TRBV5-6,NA,TGTGCCAGCAGCTCACGGGACATCACAGATACGCAGTATTTT,CASSSRDITDTQYF
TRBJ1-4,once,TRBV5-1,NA,TGCGCCAGCAGCTTGGAGGGGGGGACAACTAATGAAAAACTGTTTTTT,CASSLEGGTTNEKLFF
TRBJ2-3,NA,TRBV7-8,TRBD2,TGTGCCAGCAGCTTAGTCTGGCTAGCGGGAGATACGCAGTATTTT,CASSLVWLAGDTQYF
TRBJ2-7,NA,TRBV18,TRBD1,TGTGCCAGCTCACAACAGGGGGCGCGATTTGTCGAGCAGTACTTC,CASSQQGARFVEQYF
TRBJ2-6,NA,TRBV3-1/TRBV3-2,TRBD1,TGTGCCAGCAGCCAACAGGCTACAGGGGCTGGGGCCAACGTCCTGACTTTC,CASSQQATGAGANVLTF
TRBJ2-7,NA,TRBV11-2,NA,TGTGCCAGCAGCTTTATAGGGACTTATTCAATTACGAGGCAGTACTTC,CASSFIGTYSITRQYF
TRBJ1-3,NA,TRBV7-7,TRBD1,TGTGCTAGCAGCAGGGACAGGGGGCCTGGAAACACCATATATTTT,CASSRDRGPGNTIYF
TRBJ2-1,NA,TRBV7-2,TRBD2,TGTGCCAGCAGCTATGGGGGGAGGACTAGCGGGAGAATTGAGCAGTTCTTC,CASSYGGRTSGRIEQFF
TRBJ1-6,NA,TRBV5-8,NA,TGTGCCAGCAACCCTTCGGGACTGAAATATAATTCACCCCTCCACTTT,CASNPSGLKYNSPLHF
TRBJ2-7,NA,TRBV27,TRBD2,TGTGCCAGCAGACCTAGCGGAGACTCCTACGAGCAGTACTTC,CASRPSGDSYEQYF
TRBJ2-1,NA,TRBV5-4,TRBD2,TGTGCCAGCAGCTTGGATTATAGCGGGGGGGCCAGCCATGAGCAGTTCTTC,CASSLDYSGGASHEQFF
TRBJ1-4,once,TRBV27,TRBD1,TGTGCCAGCAGTTCACAGGGGAGGACTAATGAAAAACTGTTTTTT,CASSSQGRTNEKLFF
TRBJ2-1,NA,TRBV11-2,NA,TGTGCCAGCAGCGGTATAGCGAATGAGCAGTTCTTC,CASSGIANEQFF
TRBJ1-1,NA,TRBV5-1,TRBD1,TGCGCCAGCAGCAAGGGGGCGCGGGTCAACACTGAAGCTTTCTTT,CASSKGARVNTEAFF
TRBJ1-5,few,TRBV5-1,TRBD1,TGCGCCAGCGCCGCTCTACAGGGGACTAATCAGCCCCAGCATTTT,CASAALQGTNQPQHF
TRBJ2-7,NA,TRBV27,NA,TGTGCCAGCAGGGCCTACCAGGGATCTGACAGCTACGAGCAGTACTTC,CASRAYQGSDSYEQYF
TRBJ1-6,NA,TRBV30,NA,TGTGCCTGGAGCAACAGGGTGAGCTCCTATAATTCACCCCTCCACTTT,CAWSNRVSSYNSPLHF
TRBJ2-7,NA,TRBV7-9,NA,TGTGCCAGCAGCTCCCCCCAGGGGCCCTACGAGCAGTACTTC,CASSSPQGPYEQYF
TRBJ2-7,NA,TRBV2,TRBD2,TGTGCCAGCAGTGAAGAGGGACTAGCGGGATACGAGCAGTACTTC,CASSEEGLAGYEQYF
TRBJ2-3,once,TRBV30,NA,TGTGCCTGGAGTGTACGGGGAGGCGATACGCAGTATTTT,CAWSVRGGDTQYF
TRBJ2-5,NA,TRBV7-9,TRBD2,TGTGCCAGCAGCCCGGGACTAGCGGGAGAGACCCAGTACTTC,CASSPGLAGETQYF
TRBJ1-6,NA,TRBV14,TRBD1,TGTGCCAGCAGCCAAGATTTACAGGGGGCCCTCCACTTT,CASSQDLQGALHF